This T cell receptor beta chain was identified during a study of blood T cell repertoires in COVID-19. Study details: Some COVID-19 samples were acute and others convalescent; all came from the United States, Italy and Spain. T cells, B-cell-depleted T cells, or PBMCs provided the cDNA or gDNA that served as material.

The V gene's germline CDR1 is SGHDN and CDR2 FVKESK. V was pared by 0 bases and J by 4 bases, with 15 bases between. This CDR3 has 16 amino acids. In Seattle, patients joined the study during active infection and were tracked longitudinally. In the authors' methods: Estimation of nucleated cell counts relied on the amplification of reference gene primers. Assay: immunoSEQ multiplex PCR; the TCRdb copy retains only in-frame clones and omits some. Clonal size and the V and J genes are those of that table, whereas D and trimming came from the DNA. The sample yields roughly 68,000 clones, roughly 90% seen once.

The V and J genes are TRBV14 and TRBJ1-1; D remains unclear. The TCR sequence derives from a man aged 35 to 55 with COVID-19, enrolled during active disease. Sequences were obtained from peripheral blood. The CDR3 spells CASSQDMRVSGTEAFF. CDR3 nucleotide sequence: TGTGCCAGCAGCCAAGATATGAGGGTGAGCGGCACTGAAGCTTTCTTT.